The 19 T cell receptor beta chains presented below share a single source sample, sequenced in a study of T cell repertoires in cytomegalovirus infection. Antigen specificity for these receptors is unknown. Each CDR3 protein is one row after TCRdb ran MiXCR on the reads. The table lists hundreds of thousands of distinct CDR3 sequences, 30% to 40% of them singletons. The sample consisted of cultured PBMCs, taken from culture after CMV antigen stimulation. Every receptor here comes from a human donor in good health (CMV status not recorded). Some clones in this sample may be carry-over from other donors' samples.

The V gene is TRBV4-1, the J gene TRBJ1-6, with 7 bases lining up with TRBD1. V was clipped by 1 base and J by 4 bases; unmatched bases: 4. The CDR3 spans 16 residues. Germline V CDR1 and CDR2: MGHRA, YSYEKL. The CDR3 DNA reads TGCGCCAGCAGCCAAGGAGGGACAGCTTATAATTCACCCCTCCACTTT. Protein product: CASSQGGTAYNSPLHF.

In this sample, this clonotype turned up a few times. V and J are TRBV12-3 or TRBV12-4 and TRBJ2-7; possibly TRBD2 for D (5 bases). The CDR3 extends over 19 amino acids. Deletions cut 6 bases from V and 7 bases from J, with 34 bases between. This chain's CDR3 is CASSQGRLGFGERQREQYF. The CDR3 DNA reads TGTGCCAGCAGCCAAGGGCGGCTCGGGTTTGGGGAGAGGCAACGGGAGCAGTACTTC.

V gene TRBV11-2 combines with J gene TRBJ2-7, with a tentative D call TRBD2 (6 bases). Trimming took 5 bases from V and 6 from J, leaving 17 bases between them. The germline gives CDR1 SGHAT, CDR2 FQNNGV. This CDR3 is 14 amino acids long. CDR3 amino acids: CASSPSRGGGEQYF. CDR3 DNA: TGTGCCAGCAGCCCCTCGAGGGGAGGAGGCGAGCAGTACTTC.

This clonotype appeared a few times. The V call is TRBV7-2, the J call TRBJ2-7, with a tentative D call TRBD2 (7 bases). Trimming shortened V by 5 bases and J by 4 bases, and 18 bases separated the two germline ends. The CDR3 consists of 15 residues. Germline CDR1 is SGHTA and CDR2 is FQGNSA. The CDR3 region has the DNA TGTGCCAGCAGCCTCCCAGGGGCGGGAGTTTACGAGCAGTACTTC. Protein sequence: CASSLPGAGVYEQYF.

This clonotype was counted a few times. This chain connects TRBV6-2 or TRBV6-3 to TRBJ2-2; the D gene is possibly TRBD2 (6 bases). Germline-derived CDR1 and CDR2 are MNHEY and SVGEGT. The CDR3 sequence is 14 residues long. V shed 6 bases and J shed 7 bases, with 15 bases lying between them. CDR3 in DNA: TGTGCCAGCAGCCCCCCGCGGGATATCGGGGAGCTGTTTTTT. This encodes CASSPPRDIGELFF.

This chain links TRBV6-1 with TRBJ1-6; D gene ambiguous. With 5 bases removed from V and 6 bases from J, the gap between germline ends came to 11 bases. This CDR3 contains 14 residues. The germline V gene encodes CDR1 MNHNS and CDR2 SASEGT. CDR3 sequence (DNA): TGTGCCAGCAGTTCCAGATCTTTTAATTCACCCCTCCACTTT. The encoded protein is CASSSRSFNSPLHF.

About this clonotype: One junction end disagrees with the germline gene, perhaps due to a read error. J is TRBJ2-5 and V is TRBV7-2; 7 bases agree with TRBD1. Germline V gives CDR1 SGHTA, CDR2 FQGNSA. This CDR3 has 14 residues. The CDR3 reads CASSLVRGTETRYF. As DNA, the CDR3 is TGTGCCAGCAGCTTAGTCAGAGGGACAGAGACCCGGTACTTC.

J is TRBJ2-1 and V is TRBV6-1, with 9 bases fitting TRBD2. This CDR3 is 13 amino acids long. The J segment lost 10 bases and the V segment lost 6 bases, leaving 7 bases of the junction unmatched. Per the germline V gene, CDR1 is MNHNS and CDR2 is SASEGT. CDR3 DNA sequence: TGTGCCAGCAGCATAGCGGGAGCACAGGAGCAGTTCTTC. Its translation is CASSIAGAQEQFF.

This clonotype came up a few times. The CDR3 sequence: CASSQEVRNYGYTF. DNA of the CDR3: TGCGCCAGCAGCCAAGAAGTGAGGAACTATGGCTACACCTTC. This rearrangement joins TRBV4-1 to TRBJ1-2; no reliable D call. The V end lost 0 bases, the J end lost 2 bases, and 7 bases lay between the germline ends. The CDR3 is 14 amino acids. The V gene's germline CDR1 is MGHRA and CDR2 YSYEKL.

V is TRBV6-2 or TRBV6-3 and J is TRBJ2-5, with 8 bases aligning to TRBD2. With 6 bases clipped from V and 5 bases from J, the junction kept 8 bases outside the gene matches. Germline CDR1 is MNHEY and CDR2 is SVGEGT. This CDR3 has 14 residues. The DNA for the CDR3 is TGTGCCAGCAGCCCCGCCAAGCGGGGGGAGACCCAGTACTTC. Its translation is CASSPAKRGETQYF.

CDR3 sequence: CATGWGSTDTQYF. CDR3 sequence (DNA): TGTGCCACCGGTTGGGGTAGCACAGATACGCAGTATTTT. The V call is TRBV6-8, the J call TRBJ2-3; D not resolved. Germline-derived CDR1 and CDR2 are MNHGY and SAAAGT. This CDR3 region has 13 residues. V lost 10 bases, J lost 0 bases, and 11 bases lay in between.

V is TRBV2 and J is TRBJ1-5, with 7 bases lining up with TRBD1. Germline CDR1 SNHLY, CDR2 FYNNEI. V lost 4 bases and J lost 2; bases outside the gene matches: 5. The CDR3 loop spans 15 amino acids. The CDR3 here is CASSGRTGGNQPQHF. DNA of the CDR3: TGTGCCAGCAGTGGACGTACAGGGGGCAATCAGCCCCAGCATTTT.

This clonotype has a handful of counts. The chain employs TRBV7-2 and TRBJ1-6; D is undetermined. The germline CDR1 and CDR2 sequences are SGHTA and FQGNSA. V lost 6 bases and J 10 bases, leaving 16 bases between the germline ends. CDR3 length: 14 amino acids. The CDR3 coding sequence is TGTGCCAGCAGACGAGTCGGTATCGACTCACCCCTCCACTTT. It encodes CASRRVGIDSPLHF.

The CDR3 here is CASRKTGPRGYNEQFF. The CDR3 DNA reads as TGTGCCAGCAGAAAAACAGGACCGAGGGGTTACAATGAGCAGTTCTTC. V gene TRBV6-2 or TRBV6-3 combines with J gene TRBJ2-1; tentatively, D is TRBD1 or TRBD2 (5 bases each). Germline CDR1 reads MNHEY; CDR2 reads SVGEGT. Trimming stripped 6 bases from V and 4 bases from J, with 19 bases between. The CDR3 is 16 residues long.

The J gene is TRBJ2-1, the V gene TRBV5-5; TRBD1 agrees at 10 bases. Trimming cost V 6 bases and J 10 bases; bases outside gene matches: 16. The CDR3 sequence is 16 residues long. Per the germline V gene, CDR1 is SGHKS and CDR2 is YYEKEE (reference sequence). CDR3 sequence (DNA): TGTGCCAGCATCACTTTGACAGGGGGCGATTTTCGCGAGCAGTTCTTC. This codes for CASITLTGGDFREQFF.

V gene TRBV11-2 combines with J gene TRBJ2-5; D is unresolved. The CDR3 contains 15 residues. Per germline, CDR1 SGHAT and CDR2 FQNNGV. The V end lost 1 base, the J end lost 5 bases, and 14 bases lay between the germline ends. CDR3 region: CASSLAQWFLETQYF. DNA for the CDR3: TGTGCCAGCAGCTTAGCCCAGTGGTTTCTTGAGACCCAGTACTTC.

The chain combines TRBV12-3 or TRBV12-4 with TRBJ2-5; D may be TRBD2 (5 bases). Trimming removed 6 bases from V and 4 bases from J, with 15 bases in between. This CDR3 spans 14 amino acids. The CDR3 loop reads CASSTRTAGETQYF. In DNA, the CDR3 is TGTGCCAGCAGCACGAGGACCGCGGGAGAGACCCAGTACTTC.

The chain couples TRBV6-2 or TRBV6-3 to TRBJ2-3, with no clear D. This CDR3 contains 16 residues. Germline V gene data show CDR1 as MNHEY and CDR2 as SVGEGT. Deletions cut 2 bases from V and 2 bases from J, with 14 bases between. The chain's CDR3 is CASSYVGRRATDTQYF. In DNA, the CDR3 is TGTGCCAGCAGTTACGTCGGACGAAGGGCCACAGATACGCAGTATTTT.

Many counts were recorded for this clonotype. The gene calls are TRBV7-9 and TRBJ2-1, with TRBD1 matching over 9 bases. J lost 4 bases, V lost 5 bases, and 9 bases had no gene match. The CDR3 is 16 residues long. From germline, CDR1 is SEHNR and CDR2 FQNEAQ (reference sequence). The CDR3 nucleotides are TGTGCCAGCAGCACCGGACAGGGGATTAATTACAATGAGCAGTTCTTC. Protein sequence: CASSTGQGINYNEQFF.